The 17 T cell receptor beta chains in this list originate from one sample, sequenced in a study of radiotherapy plus CTLA-4 blockade in lung cancer. Measured with immunoSEQ multiplex PCR; TCRdb has only the in-frame clones, and not every one. The data show roughly 75,000 clones, 70% to 85% seen once. The sample consisted of peripheral blood, taken from a patient treated with radiotherapy plus ipilimumab. The receptors come from a human donor with non-small cell lung cancer who had stable disease on radiotherapy plus ipilimumab.

The chain recombines TRBV4-2 with TRBJ1-2; possible D gene TRBD1, 6 bases. CDR1 is LGHNA and CDR2 is YNFKEQ in the germline V gene. V shed 0 bases and J shed 3 bases, with 23 bases lying between them. The CDR3 sequence is 19 residues long. CDR3 sequence: CASSQELDSLQKGYYGYTF. The CDR3 region has the DNA TGTGCCAGCAGCCAAGAGTTGGACAGCCTTCAGAAGGGGTACTATGGCTACACCTTC.

The chain employs TRBV15 and TRBJ1-5; D gene ambiguous. In germline, CDR1 is LNHNV, CDR2 YYDKDF (reference sequence). The CDR3 extends over 15 amino acids. V was clipped by 0 bases and J by 4 bases, with 10 bases between them. For the CDR3, the DNA is TGTGCCACCAGCAGAGATCGGGCACAGAATCAGCCCCAGCATTTT. Protein sequence: CATSRDRAQNQPQHF.

The J gene is TRBJ2-5, the V gene TRBV28; TRBD2 matches at 7 bases. The CDR3 is 12 amino acids. Trimming took 6 bases from V and 6 from J; bases not matched to a gene: 4. Germline CDR1 is MDHEN and CDR2 is SYDVKM. CDR3 coding DNA: TGTGCCAGCAGCATACTAGCGCAGACCCAGTACTTC. This encodes CASSILAQTQYF.

This clone showed up just a few times. The chain combines TRBV18 with TRBJ2-1; D gene uncertain. Between the trimmed V and J ends, which lost 3 bases and 7 bases, there was a span of 7 bases. CDR1 and CDR2 from the germline V gene are KGHSH and LQKENI. The CDR3 sequence is 12 residues long. The CDR3 DNA reads TGTGCCAGCTCACCTGGTCTGAATGAGCAGTTCTTC. This sequence encodes CASSPGLNEQFF.

This chain uses TRBV7-6 with TRBJ2-3; 8 nucleotides match TRBD2. Trimming at V came to 0 bases and at J to 7 bases, leaving 3 bases not matched to a gene. CDR1 and CDR2 from the germline V gene are SGHVS and FNYEAQ. The CDR3 is 14 amino acids. The CDR3 loop reads CASSLATSAYTQYF. For the CDR3, the DNA is TGTGCCAGCAGCTTAGCGACTAGCGCGTATACGCAGTATTTT.

V usage is TRBV5-3 and J usage is TRBJ2-3, with TRBD2 as a possible D gene (6 bases). TRBV5-3 is treated as an ORF (open reading frame) with a function not yet certain. The V gene lost 6 bases and the J gene lost 3 bases, with 14 bases spanning the gap. The CDR3 consists of 14 residues. The CDR3 DNA reads as TGTGCCAGAAATAGGGGACTTTCAACAGATACGCAGTATTTT. Amino acid sequence: CARNRGLSTDTQYF.

V usage is TRBV7-8 and J usage is TRBJ1-6; weak D call: TRBD1 (5 bases). This CDR3 is 14 amino acids long. V was clipped by 4 bases and J by 13 bases, with 17 bases between them. Germline CDR1 reads SGHVS; CDR2 reads FQNEAQ. For the CDR3, the DNA is TGTGCCAGCAGCTCCACAGGTTCTACCGCGCCCCTCCACTTT. It yields the protein CASSSTGSTAPLHF.

A single count supports this clone. The junction shows a germline mismatch at one end, possibly a read error. This rearrangement joins TRBV28 to TRBJ2-4; 9 nucleotides match TRBD2. The CDR3 runs to 18 residues. Germline V gene sequence: CDR1 MDHEN, CDR2 SYDVKM. The CDR3 here is CASSLSLAGRFAKNSQYF. CDR3 sequence (DNA): TGTGCCAGCAGTTTGTCCCTAGCGGGAAGGTTCGCCAAAAACAGTCAGTACTTC.

The chain is built from TRBV10-3 and TRBJ1-5, with 9 bases aligning to TRBD1. V lost 2 bases to trimming and J lost 8 bases; unmatched junction nucleotides: 4. Germline V gene sequence: CDR1 ENHRY, CDR2 SYGVKD. The CDR3 runs to 14 residues. CDR3 residues: CAISEGTGSEPQHF. CDR3 coding DNA: TGTGCCATCAGTGAGGGGACAGGGTCGGAGCCCCAGCATTTT.

The genes are TRBV2 and TRBJ2-6; D not certain. The CDR3 has 21 amino acids. Germline-derived CDR1 and CDR2 are SNHLY and FYNNEI. V lost 0 bases, J lost 0 bases, and 21 bases lay in between. Here the CDR3 reads CASSEARRPTYFFSGANVLTF. The CDR3 nucleotides read TGTGCCAGCAGTGAAGCTCGGCGACCGACCTACTTTTTCTCTGGGGCCAACGTCCTGACTTTC. The full variable domain, completed using reference TRBV2 and TRBJ2-6, is EPEVTQTPSHQVTQMGQEVILRCVPISNHLYFYWYRQILGQKVEFLVSFYNNEISEKSEIFDDQFSVERPDGSNFTLKIRSTKLEDSAMYFCASSEARRPTYFFSGANVLTFGAGSRLTVL.

The chain's CDR3 is CASSFRGANTEAFF. CDR3 in DNA: TGTGCCAGCAGCTTCCGGGGGGCCAACACTGAAGCTTTCTTT. The chain recombines TRBV5-5 with TRBJ1-1; D might be TRBD1 (6 bases). This CDR3 has 14 amino acids. Germline CDR1 reads SGHKS; CDR2 reads YYEKEE (reference sequence). V was cut by 2 bases and J by 2 bases, with 10 bases left in between.

The rearrangement joins TRBV10-2 to TRBJ1-6; TRBD1 agrees at 7 bases. Unmatched junction bases numbered 5, after V lost 8 bases and J lost 7 bases. Germline V gene lookup returns CDR1 WSHSY and CDR2 SAAADI. CDR3 length: 13 amino acids. CDR3 nucleotides: TGCGCCAGCCGACAGGGAGGGAATTCACCCCTCCACTTT. Translated: CASRQGGNSPLHF.

The J gene is TRBJ2-2, the V gene TRBV5-6, with 7 bases that match TRBD1. V lost 3 bases and J lost 5; bases outside the gene matches: 7. The CDR3 totals 15 residues. Looked up from germline, CDR1 is SGHDT and CDR2 is YYEEEE. Here the CDR3 DNA reads TGTGCCAGCAGCTCAAGACAGGGTTTAACCGGGGAGCTGTTTTTT. Its protein is CASSSRQGLTGELFF.

The rearrangement uses TRBV6-1 and TRBJ1-2, with TRBD1 as a possible D gene (6 bases). This CDR3 comprises 13 residues. Germline CDR1 MNHNS, CDR2 SASEGT. Trimming shortened V by 6 bases and J by 12 bases, and 20 bases separated the two germline ends. CDR3 sequence: CASRPRDTLRDTF. In DNA form, the CDR3 reads TGTGCCAGCAGGCCCCGGGACACGTTAAGGGACACCTTC.

The table lists this clone with a count of one. This sequence joins TRBV21-1 and TRBJ2-7. TRBV21-1 is a known pseudogene. The CDR3 runs 13 residues. CDR3 residues: CASSNDQAHEQYF. The CDR3 region has the DNA TGTGCCAGCAGCAACGACCAAGCCCACGAGCAGTACTTC.

The V gene is TRBV7-9, the J gene TRBJ2-5, with 12 positions matching TRBD2. Per the germline V gene, CDR1 is SEHNR and CDR2 is FQNEAQ (reference sequence). V lost 3 bases to trimming and J lost 4 bases; unmatched junction nucleotides: 9. This CDR3 region has 17 residues. The CDR3 DNA is TGTGCCAGCAGCTTCAATCGACTAGCGGGAGATGGAGAGACCCAGTACTTC. Its translation: CASSFNRLAGDGETQYF.

The chain joins TRBV7-3 to TRBJ2-1; 11 bases align to TRBD2. CDR1 is SGHTA, CDR2 FQGTGA, per germline. V lost 5 bases, J lost 7 bases, and 7 bases stayed unmatched. The CDR3 runs to 15 residues. The CDR3 sequence: CASSPEGLAVNEQFF. The CDR3 nucleotides are TGTGCCAGCAGCCCAGAGGGACTAGCGGTGAATGAGCAGTTCTTC.